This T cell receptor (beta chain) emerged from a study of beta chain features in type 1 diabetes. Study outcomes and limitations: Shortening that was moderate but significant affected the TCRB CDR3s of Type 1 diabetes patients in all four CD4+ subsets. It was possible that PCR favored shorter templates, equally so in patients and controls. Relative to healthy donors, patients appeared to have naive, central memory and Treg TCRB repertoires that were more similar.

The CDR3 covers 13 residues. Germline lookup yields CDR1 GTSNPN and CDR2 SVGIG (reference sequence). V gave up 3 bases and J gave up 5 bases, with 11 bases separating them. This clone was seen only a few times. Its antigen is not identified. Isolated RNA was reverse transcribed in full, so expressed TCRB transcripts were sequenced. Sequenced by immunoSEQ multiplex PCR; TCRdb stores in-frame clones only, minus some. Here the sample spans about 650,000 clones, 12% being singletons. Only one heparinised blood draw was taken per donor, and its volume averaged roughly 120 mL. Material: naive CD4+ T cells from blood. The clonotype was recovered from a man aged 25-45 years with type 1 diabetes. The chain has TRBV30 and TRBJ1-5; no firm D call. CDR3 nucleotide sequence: TGTGCCTGGAGCTTAAGTAGGGATCAGCCCCAGCATTTT. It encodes CAWSLSRDQPQHF.